This T cell receptor (beta chain) came from a study of T-cell reconstitution after alpha-beta-depleted transplantation in children. Overall study results and limits: Fresh T-cell production supplied most of the T-cell counts and diversity seen one year after transplant. The study reportedly traced alpha-beta T cells about two months after transplant to several hundred expanded graft clones.

For TCRbeta, the library was prepared with unique molecular identifiers. TCRdb re-called the PCR reads through MiXCR, storing one row per CDR3 protein. The top ten clones hold about 14% of a sample with 580,000 or so distinct CDR3 sequences, around 23% of them seen once. As for this clonotype: Antigen: not known.

This TCR was recovered from a boy under three years old who had a stem cell transplant for acute myeloid leukemia, so the T cells may come from the graft donor. The source was PBMCs, mostly from graft donor cells, collected 360 days after TCRalphabeta/CD19-depleted stem cell transplant.

CDR3 loop: CASSPGTGGMHEQFF. CDR3 DNA: TGTGCCAGCAGCCCCGGGACAGGGGGCATGCATGAGCAGTTCTTC. The rearrangement links TRBV28 to TRBJ2-1, with 12 bases matching TRBD1. V lost 6 bases, J lost 8 bases, and 8 bases stayed unmatched. The CDR3 totals 15 residues. CDR1 and CDR2 from the germline V gene are MDHEN and SYDVKM. The full variable domain, in which reference TRBV28 and TRBJ2-1 provide the parts outside the CDR3, is DVKVTQSSRYLVKRTGEKVFLECVQDMDHENMFWYRQDPGLGLRLIYFSYDVKMKEKGDIPEGYSVSREKKERFSLILESASTNQTSMYLCASSPGTGGMHEQFFGPGTRLTVL.